Sequencing of this TCR beta chain was carried out in a study of T cell responses to AZD1222 COVID-19 vaccine. About the research overall: Second-dose schedules of about 4 or about 12 weeks were combined. Findings and limits, study-wide: Spike-specific TCR depth and breadth grew after two AZD1222 doses. Baseline serostatus was positive in only a handful of AZD1222 recipients.

Details on this clone: Its antigen is undetermined.

Only in-frame clones appear in the TCRdb table, and some are missing; sequencing was by immunoSEQ multiplex PCR. The sample records approximately 100,000 clones, about 91% being singletons. Between the trimmed V and J ends, which lost 8 bases and 4 bases, there was a span of 17 bases. Germline-derived CDR1 and CDR2 are SEHNR and FQNEAQ (reference sequence). The CDR3 is 14 amino acids. This TCR came from an adult in good health. V and J are TRBV7-9 and TRBJ2-5; tentatively, D is TRBD1 (5 bases). This sample comprised peripheral blood, obtained on day 0 of AZD1222 vaccination. The CDR3, as DNA: TGTGCCAGCCGGGTCGACGGCAGGGTAGAGACCCAGTACTTC. This sequence encodes CASRVDGRVETQYF.